This TCR beta chain was sequenced in a study of human thymus T cells. Thymus pieces cut out during corrective heart surgery were the tissue that was used. It was healthy Finnish infants having corrective surgery for congenital heart defects who were the donors. Sequencing was performed with immunoSEQ multiplex PCR; in TCRdb, only in-frame clones are kept and a portion is missing. The sample shows fewer than 85,000 clones, 90% to 95% of them seen only once. As to this clone: Antigen unknown.

Per the germline V gene, CDR1 is LNHDA and CDR2 is SQIVND (reference sequence). The CDR3 runs to 15 residues. The V gene end was trimmed by 5 bases and the J gene end by 5 bases; junction bases not matched to a gene: 11. Notes on the study in general: Related studies found that unrelated individuals share highly overlapping thymic repertoires. Seemingly biased V and J gene usage marked thymic and blood repertoires.

The receptor's source is a girl under three years old with a congenital heart defect but otherwise immunologically healthy. Specimen: thymus tissue. The chain combines TRBV19 with TRBJ1-1; 7 bases agree with TRBD1. Written as DNA, the CDR3 is TGTGCCAGTAGTGTTAACAGGGGAAAAAGGACTGAAGCTTTCTTT. Encoded protein: CASSVNRGKRTEAFF.